The sequence of this T cell receptor (beta chain) was determined in a study of T cell repertoires in ileal Crohn's disease. Study-level points and caveats: Sorted CD8 T cells held more high-frequency clones than CD4.

TCRB immunosequencing input was 400 to 650 nanograms of biopsy DNA per sample. Some clones are missing from TCRdb's copy, which holds only in-frame ones; the method was immunoSEQ multiplex PCR. The repertoire consists of approximately 13,000 clones, with roughly 78% occurring once and the leading ten covering roughly 4%. A word on this clone: Antigen: not known.

The CDR3 is 12 amino acids. The V end was cut by 4 bases, the J end by 7 bases, with 11 bases between. Germline CDR1 and CDR2: SGHDN and FVKESK. V usage is TRBV14 and J usage is TRBJ2-7; D possibly corresponds to TRBD1 (6 bases). Sequencing was performed on ileal tissue. The clonotype was recovered from an adult with Crohn's disease. CDR3 loop: CASSLDSREQYF. CDR3 coding DNA: TGTGCCAGCAGCCTGGACAGTAGGGAGCAGTACTTC. The complete variable domain, with remaining parts taken from reference TRBV14 and TRBJ2-7, reads EAGVTQFPSHSVIEKGQTVTLRCDPISGHDNLYWYRRVMGKEIKFLLHFVKESKQDESGMPNNRFLAERTGGTYSTLKVQPAELEDSGVYFCASSLDSREQYFGPGTRLTVT.